These T cell receptor beta chains were read from a single sample in a study of blood T cell repertoires in COVID-19. The data were produced by immunoSEQ multiplex PCR, yet TCRdb's version contains in-frame clones alone and is incomplete. Among over 200,000 clones, roughly 90% were seen once, and the ten largest hold about 0.8%. The sample was peripheral blood. Source of these receptors: a man aged 55-75 years with COVID-19, enrolled during active disease. Both conserved end residues are part of each CDR3. A D gene is named only where the DNA matches it firmly. Not all rows give a size; the values are once, few, many and, for expanded clones, a class.

TRBD1	TRBV5-1	-	TRBJ1-4	TGCGCCAGCAGCCTCGGGACAGCCACTAATGAAAAACTGTTTTTT	CASSLGTATNEKLFF
TRBD1	TRBV2	-	TRBJ1-2	TGTGCCAGCAGTGAAGTTTCGAGACAGGGGGCGTTTTCAGGCGGCTACACCTTC	CASSEVSRQGAFSGGYTF
-	TRBV6-1	-	TRBJ1-2	TGTGCCAGCAGTGAAGGGACAGCTAACTATGGCTACACCTTC	CASSEGTANYGYTF
-	TRBV6-2/TRBV6-3	-	TRBJ2-7	TGTGCCAGCAGTTACTGGGGGGAGGTCTTCTACGAGCAGTACTTC	CASSYWGEVFYEQYF
-	TRBV5-1	-	TRBJ1-2	TGCGCCAGCAACCTCGGCAGGGGTGGTTCAGATGGCTACACCTTC	CASNLGRGGSDGYTF
TRBD1	TRBV25-1	-	TRBJ2-7	TGTGCCAGCAGTTCACAGGGGACCCGCTACGAGCAGTACTTC	CASSSQGTRYEQYF
TRBD2	TRBV5-4	once	TRBJ2-7	TGTGCCAGCAGCCCCTTTAGCGGGAGAACCCCCTACGAGCAGTACTTC	CASSPFSGRTPYEQYF
-	TRBV27	-	TRBJ1-5	TGTGCCAGCAGTCCAGGGTATAGCAATCAGCCCCAGCATTTT	CASSPGYSNQPQHF
TRBD1	TRBV19	-	TRBJ1-1	TGTGCCACTCGTTTGGGGACAGTGAACACTGAAGCTTTCTTT	CATRLGTVNTEAFF
-	TRBV6-5	-	TRBJ2-5	TGTGCCAGCAGTTCCCCGGGGGAGACCCAGTACTTC	CASSSPGETQYF
TRBD2	TRBV11-2	-	TRBJ2-1	TGTGCCAGCGCCGGGACTAGCGGGTACAATGAGCAGTTCTTC	CASAGTSGYNEQFF
-	TRBV21-1	-	TRBJ1-1	TGTGCCAGCAGCCTAAGACAGGGGGACACTGAAGCTTTCTTT	CASSLRQGDTEAFF
TRBD2	TRBV28	-	TRBJ2-1	TGTGCCAGCAGCCTCTCGGGACTAGCGGGAGCAACCTACAATGAGCAGTTCTTC	CASSLSGLAGATYNEQFF
-	TRBV6-2/TRBV6-3	-	TRBJ2-1	TGTGCCAGCAGTCCCGACCCGGGAACTCCCTCCTACAATGAGCAGTTCTTC	CASSPDPGTPSYNEQFF
TRBD1	TRBV6-2/TRBV6-3	-	TRBJ2-7	TGTGCCAGCAGTCCCCTCCGGACAGGGGCCTACGAGCAGTACTTC	CASSPLRTGAYEQYF
-	TRBV30	-	TRBJ2-7	TGTGCCTGGAGCCCTATTAGGGGGGAGCAGTACTTC	CAWSPIRGEQYF
TRBD1	TRBV18	-	TRBJ1-1	TGTGCCAGCTCACCATTCTTACTTCGTCCGGGACAGGAGTTGGGCACTGAAGCTTTCTTT	CASSPFLLRPGQELGTEAFF
-	TRBV9	once	TRBJ1-3	TGTGCCAGCAGCGGACTAGGGATGGCCTCTGGAAACACCATATATTTT	CASSGLGMASGNTIYF
TRBD2	TRBV4-1	-	TRBJ2-2	TGCGCCAGCAGCCTAGGCGGGGGGGCCGGTACCGGGGAGCTGTTTTTT	CASSLGGGAGTGELFF
-	TRBV28	-	TRBJ2-3	TGTGCCAGCAGTTTATACGGGGAAGGAGGCACAGATACGCAGTATTTT	CASSLYGEGGTDTQYF
-	TRBV5-1	-	TRBJ1-1	TGCGCCAGCAGCTTGGGGCCGGGGACTGAAGCTTTCTTT	CASSLGPGTEAFF
-	TRBV5-6	-	TRBJ1-1	TGTGCCAGCAGCTGGAGGTTTGGCACTGAAGCTTTCTTT	CASSWRFGTEAFF
-	TRBV12-5	once	TRBJ1-5	TGTGCTAGTGGTTTGGTAATGGGCAGGGAGGGGAATCAGCCCCAGCATTTT	CASGLVMGREGNQPQHF
-	TRBV3-1/TRBV3-2	-	TRBJ2-2	TGTGCCAGCAGCCAAGGACTGACTCTGGCTGGTTCCGGGGAGCTGTTTTTT	CASSQGLTLAGSGELFF
-	TRBV12-2	-	TRBJ2-1	TGTGCAAGTCGCCGGACTAGCGGGGGGCCTTGCAATGAGCAGTTCTTC	CASRRTSGGPCNEQFF
TRBD2	TRBV7-3	-	TRBJ2-2	TGTGCCAGCAGCTTATGGAGCGGGAGGGCTGGCACCGGGGAGCTGTTTTTT	CASSLWSGRAGTGELFF
-	TRBV29-1	-	TRBJ2-1	TGCAGCGTTAGTAGGTCGGGGGGCCGCTCCTACAATGAGCAGTTCTTC	CSVSRSGGRSYNEQFF
TRBD2	TRBV6-6	-	TRBJ2-7	TGTGCCAGCAGTTACGGTGCGGGGGGGCCCTACGAGCAGTACTTC	CASSYGAGGPYEQYF
TRBD1	TRBV5-1	-	TRBJ2-3	TGCGCCAGCAGCTCTCAAACAGGGGGGAGCACAGATACGCAGTATTTT	CASSSQTGGSTDTQYF
-	TRBV18	-	TRBJ2-5	TGTGCCAGCTCACCCTGGGTCGCGGAGATTGGGGAGACCCAGTACTTC	CASSPWVAEIGETQYF
TRBD1	TRBV6-5	-	TRBJ1-5	TGTGCCAGCAGTCGCGACAGGGGACTCAATCAGCCCCAGCATTTT	CASSRDRGLNQPQHF
TRBD1	TRBV14	-	TRBJ1-2	TGTGCCAGCAGCCTCACGACAGGGGGGATCGGTGGCTACACCTTC	CASSLTTGGIGGYTF
TRBD1	TRBV5-1	-	TRBJ1-3	TGCGCCAGCCACATCAGGGGGCCCGGTGGAAACACCATATATTTT	CASHIRGPGGNTIYF
-	TRBV7-3	-	TRBJ2-2	TGTGCCAGCAGCTTAACAGGGGGGAACACCGGGGAGCTGTTTTTT	CASSLTGGNTGELFF
-	TRBV9	few	TRBJ1-6	TGTGCCAGCAGCGCTCTTTCGGAGCCCTATAATTCACCCCTCCACTTT	CASSALSEPYNSPLHF
-	TRBV7-9	-	TRBJ2-6	TGTGCCAGCAGCACCCGACAGGTCTCTGGGGCCAACGTCCTGACTTTC	CASSTRQVSGANVLTF
TRBD1	TRBV2	-	TRBJ1-2	TGTGCCAGCAGTGAAGAAGGAGGGGGCTCCTATGGCTACACCTTC	CASSEEGGGSYGYTF
-	TRBV27	-	TRBJ2-5	TGTGCCAGCACCACTAGTGGGTGGCAAGAGACCCAGTACTTC	CASTTSGWQETQYF
TRBD2	TRBV25-1	-	TRBJ2-3	TGTGCCAGCTCCCGGACAGGACTAGCGGGAGCCTTCGCAGATACGCAGTATTTT	CASSRTGLAGAFADTQYF
-	TRBV18	-	TRBJ2-1	TGTGCCAGCTCACCAAGGACTCCCCCGGGTGATGAGCAGTTCTTC	CASSPRTPPGDEQFF
-	TRBV3-1/TRBV3-2	-	TRBJ1-3	TGTGCCAGCAGCCAGTCCCGGGGGATCTCTGGAAACACCATATATTTT	CASSQSRGISGNTIYF
-	TRBV5-1	-	TRBJ2-7	TGCGCCAGCAGCTTGAATCAGGCCTTATACGAGCAGTACTTC	CASSLNQALYEQYF